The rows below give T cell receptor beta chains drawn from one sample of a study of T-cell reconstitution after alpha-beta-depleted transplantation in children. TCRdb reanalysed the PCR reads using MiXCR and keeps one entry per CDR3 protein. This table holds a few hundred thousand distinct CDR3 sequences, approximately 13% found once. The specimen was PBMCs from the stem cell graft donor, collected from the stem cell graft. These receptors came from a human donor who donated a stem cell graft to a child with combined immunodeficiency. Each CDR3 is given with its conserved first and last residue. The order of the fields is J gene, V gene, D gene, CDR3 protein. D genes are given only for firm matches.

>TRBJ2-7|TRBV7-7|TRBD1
CASSFRQGTGYEQYF
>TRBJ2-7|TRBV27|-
CASSLSISGSYEQYF
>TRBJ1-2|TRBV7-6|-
CASSLDPYQDGYTF
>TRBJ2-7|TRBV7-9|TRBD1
CASSFRDRVYEQYF
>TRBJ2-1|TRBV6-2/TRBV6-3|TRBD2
CASSYARLAGEEQFF
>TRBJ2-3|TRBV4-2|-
CASSQGGAGDTQYF
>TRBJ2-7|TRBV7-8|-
CASSLVPSSYEQYF
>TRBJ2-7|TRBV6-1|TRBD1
CASRPGQGRFYEQYF
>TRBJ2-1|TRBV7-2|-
CASSRRAWDEQFF
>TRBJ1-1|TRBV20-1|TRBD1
CSATWTGGTTEAFF
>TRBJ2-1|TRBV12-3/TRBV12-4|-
CASKTNNEQFF
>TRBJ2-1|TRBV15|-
CATSSSGTPGDEQFF
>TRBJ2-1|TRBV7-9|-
CASSVGPNEQFF
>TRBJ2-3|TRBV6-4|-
CASSDNGRSSTDTQYF
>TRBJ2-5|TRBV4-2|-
CASSQEGLVVETQYF
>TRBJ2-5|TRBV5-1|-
CASSLGAPGGETQYF
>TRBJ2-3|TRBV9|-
CASSYGVQADTQYF
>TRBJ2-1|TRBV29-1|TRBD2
CSVSGRAFNEQFF
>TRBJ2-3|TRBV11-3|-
CASSLTGDTDTQYF
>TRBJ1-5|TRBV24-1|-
CATSDWAENQPQHF
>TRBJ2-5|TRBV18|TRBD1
CASSPGQGALGETQYF
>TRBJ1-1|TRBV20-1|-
CSARADGAGTEAFF
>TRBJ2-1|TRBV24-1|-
CATSDLSPGLFF
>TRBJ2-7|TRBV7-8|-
CASSLRAGVEQYF
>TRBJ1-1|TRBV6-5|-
CASMGAATLNTEAFF
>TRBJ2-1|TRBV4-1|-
CASSRLRTYLSSNEQFF
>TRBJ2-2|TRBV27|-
CASSLIGSNTGELFF
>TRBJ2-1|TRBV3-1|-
CASSQDRYEQFF
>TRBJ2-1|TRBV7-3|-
CASSLTGYPYNEQFF
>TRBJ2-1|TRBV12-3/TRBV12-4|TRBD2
CASSLSGTSGRSSYNEQFF
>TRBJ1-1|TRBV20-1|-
CSARGAWQGGTEAFF
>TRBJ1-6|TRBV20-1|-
CSASAVQNSPLHF
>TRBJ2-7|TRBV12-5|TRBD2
CASGPGTSGTPYEQYF
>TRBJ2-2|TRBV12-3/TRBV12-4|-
CASSFWGPRELFF
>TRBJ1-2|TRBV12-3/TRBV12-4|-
CASSLSALRDYGYTF
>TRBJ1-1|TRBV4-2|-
CASSQDRQPHMNTEAFF
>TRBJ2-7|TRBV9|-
CASSVDGSSYEQYF
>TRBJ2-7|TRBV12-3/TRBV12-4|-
CASSPPGLSYEQYF
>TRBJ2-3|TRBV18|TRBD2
CASSPFLAGATDTQYF
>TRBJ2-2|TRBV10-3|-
CATSTGMDTGELFF
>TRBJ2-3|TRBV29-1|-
CSVEDSREKRTDTQYF
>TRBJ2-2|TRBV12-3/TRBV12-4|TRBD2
CASSQLAGEPTGELFF
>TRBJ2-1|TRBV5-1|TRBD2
CASSYAGGGANEQFF
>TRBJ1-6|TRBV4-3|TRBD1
CASSSRQGADSPLHF
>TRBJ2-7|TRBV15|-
CATSRDFGSYEQYF
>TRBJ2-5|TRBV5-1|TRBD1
CASSSGQVQETQYF
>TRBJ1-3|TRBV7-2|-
CASNLEGTIYF
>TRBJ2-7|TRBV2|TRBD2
CASTARREGTYEQYF
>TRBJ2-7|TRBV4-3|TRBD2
CASSQDGGGGYEQYF